The present T cell receptor (beta chain) was sequenced within a study of shared clonotypes between healthy human individuals. CD45RO-negative, CCR7-selected cells formed the naive CD8 fraction, which excluded terminally differentiated effector memory CD45RA+ cells. V was trimmed by 2 bases and J by 6 bases, leaving 13 bases between them. The CDR3 spans 14 residues. Germline assignment: CDR1 WNHNN and CDR2 SYGVQD (reference sequence). An assay was performed, and its level was deep. Produced via immunoSEQ multiplex PCR; TCRdb's table is partial and in-frame only. The sample carries about 2.1 million clones, just under 95% recorded once.

The sequenced sample was naive CD8+ T cells from PBMCs. The V gene is TRBV10-1, the J gene TRBJ1-2, with D possibly TRBD1 on 6 matching bases. This receptor was obtained from a man aged 18-30 years in good health. Some clones in this sample may be carry-over from other donors' samples. CDR3 DNA sequence: TGCGCCAGCAGTGAGCTAGGACAGCAGGATGGCTACACCTTC. It is translated as CASSELGQQDGYTF.